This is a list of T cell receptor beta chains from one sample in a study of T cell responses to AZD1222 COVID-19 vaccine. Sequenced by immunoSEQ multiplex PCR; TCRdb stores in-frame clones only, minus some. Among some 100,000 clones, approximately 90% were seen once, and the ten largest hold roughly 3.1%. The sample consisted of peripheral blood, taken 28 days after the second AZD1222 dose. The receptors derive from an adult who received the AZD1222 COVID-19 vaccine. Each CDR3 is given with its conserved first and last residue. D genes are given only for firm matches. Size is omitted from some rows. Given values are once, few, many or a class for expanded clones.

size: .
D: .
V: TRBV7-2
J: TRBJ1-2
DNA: TGTGCCAGCAGAAAAGCAGGGTTTGGCTACACCTTC
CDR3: CASRKAGFGYTF

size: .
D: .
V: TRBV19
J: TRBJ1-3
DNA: TGTGCCAGTAGTCCTTCATCAGGGTTCCGGGACACCATATATTTT
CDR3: CASSPSSGFRDTIYF

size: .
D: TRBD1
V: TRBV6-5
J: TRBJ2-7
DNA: TGTGCCAGCAACGATGCAGGGGGAAGCTCCTACGAGCAGTACTTC
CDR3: CASNDAGGSSYEQYF

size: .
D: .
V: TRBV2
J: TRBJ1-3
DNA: TGTGCCAGCAGCCGGGGAGAGGTGCTAACTGGAAACACCATATATTTT
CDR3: CASSRGEVLTGNTIYF

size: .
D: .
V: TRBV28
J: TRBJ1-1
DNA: TGTGCCAGCAGCCCCAGGCCTGGAATAAACACTGAAGCTTTCTTT
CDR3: CASSPRPGINTEAFF

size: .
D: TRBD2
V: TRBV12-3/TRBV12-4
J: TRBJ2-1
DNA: TGTGCCAGCAGTACCGGACTAGCCAATGAGCAGTTCTTC
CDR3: CASSTGLANEQFF

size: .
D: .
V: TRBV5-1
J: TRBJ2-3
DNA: TGCGCCAGCAGCTTGGATGGAGGGGCGTCCACAGATACGCAGTATTTT
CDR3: CASSLDGGASTDTQYF

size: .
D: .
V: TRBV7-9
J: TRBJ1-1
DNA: TGTGCCAGCAGCTCAAGCGGGGTCTCGGGAAAAGCTTTCTTT
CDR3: CASSSSGVSGKAFF

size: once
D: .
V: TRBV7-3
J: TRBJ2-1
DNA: TGTGCCAGCAGCGCCTTGGGGGGCGGCGGTGAGCAGTTCTTC
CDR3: CASSALGGGGEQFF

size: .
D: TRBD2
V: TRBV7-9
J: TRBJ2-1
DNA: TGTGCCAGCAGCCTCCCGTTAGCGGGGGGCTATTACAATGAGCAGTTCTTC
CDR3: CASSLPLAGGYYNEQFF

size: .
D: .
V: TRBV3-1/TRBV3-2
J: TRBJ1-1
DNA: TGTGCCAGCAGACAGAACCCGAACACTGAAGCTTTCTTT
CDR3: CASRQNPNTEAFF

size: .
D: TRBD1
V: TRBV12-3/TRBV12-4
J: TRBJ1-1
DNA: TGTGCCAGTAAGGACAGGTTGAACACTGAAGCTTTCTTT
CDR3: CASKDRLNTEAFF

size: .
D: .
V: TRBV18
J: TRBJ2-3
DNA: TGTGCCAGCTCACCTTTGGGGGCTAGCACAGATACGCAGTATTTT
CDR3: CASSPLGASTDTQYF

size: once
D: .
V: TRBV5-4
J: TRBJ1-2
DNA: TGTGCCAGCAGCCCGGAAAATGGCGGCAGGGGATTCGATGGCTACACCTTC
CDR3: CASSPENGGRGFDGYTF

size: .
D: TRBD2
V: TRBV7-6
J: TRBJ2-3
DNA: TGTGCCAGCAGCAGTAGTGGGACTAGGGCAGATACGCAGTATTTT
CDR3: CASSSSGTRADTQYF

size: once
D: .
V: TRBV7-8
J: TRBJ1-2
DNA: TGTGCCAGCAGCCTTCTGACAGTCTATGGCTACACCTTC
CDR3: CASSLLTVYGYTF

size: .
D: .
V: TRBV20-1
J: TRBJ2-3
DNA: TGCAGTGCTAGTGACCGGAGCACAGATACGCAGTATTTT
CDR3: CSASDRSTDTQYF

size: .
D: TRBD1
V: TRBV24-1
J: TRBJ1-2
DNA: TGTGCCACCTGGGACAGGGGAGGGGGCTCCTATGGCTACACCTTC
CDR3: CATWDRGGGSYGYTF

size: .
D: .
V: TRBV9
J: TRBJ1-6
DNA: TGTGCCAGCAGCCTGAGAGGGGATTCACCCCTCCACTTT
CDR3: CASSLRGDSPLHF

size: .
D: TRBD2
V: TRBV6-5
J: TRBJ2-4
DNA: TGTGCCAGCAGTCCAAGCGGGGGGGCAAGTAACATTCAGTACTTC
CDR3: CASSPSGGASNIQYF

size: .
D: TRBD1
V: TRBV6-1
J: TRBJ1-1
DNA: TGTGCCAGCAGTGCCAGGGACAGCCATCCGGGGGGCACTGAAGCTTTCTTT
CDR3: CASSARDSHPGGTEAFF

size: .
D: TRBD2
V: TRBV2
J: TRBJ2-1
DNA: TGTGCCAGCAGCTCCCCCCTGCACCGGGGGGGTAATGAGCAGTTCTTC
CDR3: CASSSPLHRGGNEQFF

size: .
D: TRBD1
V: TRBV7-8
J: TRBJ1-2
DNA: TGTGCCAGCAGCCCAGACCGACAGGGGGCTTTCTATGGCTACACCTTC
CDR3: CASSPDRQGAFYGYTF

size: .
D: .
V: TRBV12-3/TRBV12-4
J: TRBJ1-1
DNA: TGTGCCAGCACGCTGACAGCGAACACTGAAGCTTTCTTT
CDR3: CASTLTANTEAFF

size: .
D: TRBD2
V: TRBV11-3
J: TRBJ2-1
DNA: TGTGCCAGCAGCCCAGGACTAGCGGGGGCTATCGACAATGAGCAGTTCTTC
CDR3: CASSPGLAGAIDNEQFF

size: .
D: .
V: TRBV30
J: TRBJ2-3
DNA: TGTGCCTGGAGTTCCCGAAGCACAGATACGCAGTATTTT
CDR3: CAWSSRSTDTQYF

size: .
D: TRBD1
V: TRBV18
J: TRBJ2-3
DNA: TGTGCCAGCTCATCCAGACAGGGGGTCACAGATACGCAGTATTTT
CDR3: CASSSRQGVTDTQYF

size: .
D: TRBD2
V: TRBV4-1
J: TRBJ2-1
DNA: TGCGCCAGCAGCCAAGAATGGACTAGCGGGGGTATCAATGAGCAGTTCTTC
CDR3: CASSQEWTSGGINEQFF

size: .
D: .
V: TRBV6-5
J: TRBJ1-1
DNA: TGTGCCAGCAGGAAATTCAGGAACACTGAAGCTTTCTTT
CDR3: CASRKFRNTEAFF

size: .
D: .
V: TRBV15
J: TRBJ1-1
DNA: TGTGCCACCAGAGGCCCCCCCAGGGACACTGAAGCTTTCTTT
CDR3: CATRGPPRDTEAFF

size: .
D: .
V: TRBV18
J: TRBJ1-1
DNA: TGTGCCAGCGCCATGCTGCGGAACACTGAAGCTTTCTTT
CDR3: CASAMLRNTEAFF

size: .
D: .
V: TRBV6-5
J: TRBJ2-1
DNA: TGTGCCAGCAGTATCTGGCGGGGCAATGAGCAGTTCTTC
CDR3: CASSIWRGNEQFF

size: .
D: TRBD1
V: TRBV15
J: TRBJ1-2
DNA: TGTGCCACCAGCAGAGATGGAAACAGGGGGATCTATGGCTACACCTTC
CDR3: CATSRDGNRGIYGYTF

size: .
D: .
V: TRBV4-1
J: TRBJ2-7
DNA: TGCGCCAGCAGCCAGGGACCTAAGTTTTCCTACGAGCAGTACTTC
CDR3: CASSQGPKFSYEQYF

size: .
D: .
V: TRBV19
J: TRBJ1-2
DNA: TGTGCCAGTAGTATAGGGTCCACGGATGGCTACACCTTC
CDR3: CASSIGSTDGYTF

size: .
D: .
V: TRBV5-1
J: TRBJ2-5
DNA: TGCGCCAGCAGCCGCACTCGGGACGCCGCGGTTGGGACCCAGTACTTC
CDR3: CASSRTRDAAVGTQYF

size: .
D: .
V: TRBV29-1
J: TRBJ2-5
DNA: TGCAGTGGCTCCCGGGGGCAAGAGACCCAGTACTTC
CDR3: CSGSRGQETQYF

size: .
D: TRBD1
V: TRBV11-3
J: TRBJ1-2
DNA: TGTGCCAGCAGCTCGACAGGGTCCTATGGCTACACCTTC
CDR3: CASSSTGSYGYTF

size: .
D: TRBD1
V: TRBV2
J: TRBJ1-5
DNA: TGTGCCAGCAGCGGGACAGGGGGGAATCAGCCCCAGCATTTT
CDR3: CASSGTGGNQPQHF

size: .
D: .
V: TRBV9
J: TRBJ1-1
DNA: TGTGCCAGCAGCGTGGGTCCCTGGGACACTGAAGCTTTCTTT
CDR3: CASSVGPWDTEAFF

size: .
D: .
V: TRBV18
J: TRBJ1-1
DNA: TGTGCCAGCTCACCAGTAACGGCTGAAGCTTTCTTT
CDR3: CASSPVTAEAFF

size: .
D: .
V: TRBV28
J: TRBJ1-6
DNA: TGTGCCAGCAGTCCTATGGACAGCTCCTATAATTCACCCCTCCACTTT
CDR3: CASSPMDSSYNSPLHF

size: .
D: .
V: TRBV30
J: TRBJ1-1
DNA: TGTGCCTGGAGTGGTGGCAGGGGATGGACTGAAGCTTTCTTT
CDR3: CAWSGGRGWTEAFF

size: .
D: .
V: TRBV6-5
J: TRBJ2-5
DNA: TGTGCCAGCAGTTACTCGGGAGTAGCCTCGGAGACCCAGTACTTC
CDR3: CASSYSGVASETQYF

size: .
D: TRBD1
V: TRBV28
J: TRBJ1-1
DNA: TGTGCCAGCAGTTTATGGACAGGGGATTTAAACACTGAAGCTTTCTTT
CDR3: CASSLWTGDLNTEAFF

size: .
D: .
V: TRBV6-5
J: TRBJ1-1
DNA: TGTGCCAGCAGTAGGCCTGGCACTGAAGCTTTCTTT
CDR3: CASSRPGTEAFF

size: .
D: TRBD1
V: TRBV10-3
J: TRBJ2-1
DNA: TGTGCCATCAGAGCGCTGGACAGGGGGCGCAACAATGAGCAGTTCTTC
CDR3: CAIRALDRGRNNEQFF

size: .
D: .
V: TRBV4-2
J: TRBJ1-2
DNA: TGTGCCAGCAGCCATCCTCAGGGGACTAAGTATGGCTACACCTTC
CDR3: CASSHPQGTKYGYTF

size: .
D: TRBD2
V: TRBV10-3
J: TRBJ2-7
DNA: TGTGCCATCAGTCCGGGACTAGCGGTCTACGAGCAGTACTTC
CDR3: CAISPGLAVYEQYF

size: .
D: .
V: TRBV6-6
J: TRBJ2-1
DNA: TGTGCCAGCAGTTACTCAGGGGATTTTACGGACAATGAGCAGTTCTTC
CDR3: CASSYSGDFTDNEQFF

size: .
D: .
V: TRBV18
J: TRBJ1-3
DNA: TGTGCCAGCTCACAGAGACAGGAGAGCTCTGGAAACACCATATATTTT
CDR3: CASSQRQESSGNTIYF

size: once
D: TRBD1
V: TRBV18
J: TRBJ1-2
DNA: TGTGCCAGCTCACCACGGACAGGGGGGAACGGGCTCTCCTCTAACTATGGCTACACCTTC
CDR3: CASSPRTGGNGLSSNYGYTF

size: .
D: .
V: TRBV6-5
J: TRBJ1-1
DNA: TGTGCCAGCAGTTATCGGCAGGGGTATGAAGCTTTCTTT
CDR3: CASSYRQGYEAFF

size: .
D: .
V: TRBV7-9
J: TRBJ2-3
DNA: TGTGCCAGCAGGGCCGGTCGTGGTGGCACAGATACGCAGTATTTT
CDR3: CASRAGRGGTDTQYF

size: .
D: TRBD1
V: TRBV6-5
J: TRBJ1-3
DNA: TGTGCCAGCAGTTATGCTGGGACAGAAGTTGGAAACACCATATATTTT
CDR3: CASSYAGTEVGNTIYF

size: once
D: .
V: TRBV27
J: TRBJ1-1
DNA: TGTGCCAGCAGTTTATGGGGTGGGGGTGCTGAAGCTTTCTTT
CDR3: CASSLWGGGAEAFF

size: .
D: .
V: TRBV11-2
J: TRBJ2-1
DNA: TGTGCCAGCAGCTTCCTGGATGAGCAGTTCTTC
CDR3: CASSFLDEQFF

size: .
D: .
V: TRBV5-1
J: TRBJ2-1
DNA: TGCGCCAGCAGCCCAGTGGGTGGGGTGCGGGGCCCTTACAATGAGCAGTTCTTC
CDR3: CASSPVGGVRGPYNEQFF

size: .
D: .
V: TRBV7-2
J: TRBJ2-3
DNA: TGTGCCAGCAGCTTCGACCGGGGCCCTAGCACAGATACGCAGTATTTT
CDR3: CASSFDRGPSTDTQYF

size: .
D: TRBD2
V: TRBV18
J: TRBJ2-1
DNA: TGTGCCAGCTCACCTCTGGCTAGCGGGGCGAGCTCCTACAATGAGCAGTTCTTC
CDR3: CASSPLASGASSYNEQFF